This T cell receptor beta chain emerged from a study of T-cell memory formation after mild COVID-19. About the study: For the most part, TCR clusters were specific to one donor.

The CDR3 is made up of 14 amino acids. V shed 5 bases and J shed 0 bases, with 9 bases lying between them. Germline CDR1 reads SGHRS; CDR2 reads YFSETQ. TCRdb fed the 5' RACE reads into MiXCR, producing one record per CDR3 protein. Of about 110,000 distinct CDR3 sequences in the sample, roughly a sixth were seen once. J is TRBJ2-4 and V is TRBV5-1; D perhaps matches TRBD2 (5 bases). This TCR was sampled from a man between 18 and 29 years old who had mild COVID-19 (a few samples of this study predate the infection). Cell type and time point are not known. Source material: PBMCs or a T cell subset sorted from them (not recorded which). CDR3 nucleotide sequence: TGCGCCAGCAGAGGAGAGGGAGCCAAAAACATTCAGTACTTC. This encodes CASRGEGAKNIQYF.